The 13 T cell receptor beta chains listed next were all sequenced from one sample in a study of blood T cells in healthy people across ages. Primers used in a second PCR of about 7 to 12 cycles were a sample-barcoded 5' primer and a J-beta primer mix. TCRdb passed the 5' RACE reads through MiXCR, listing each CDR3 protein once. The sample contains around 1.5 million distinct CDR3 sequences, about 35% of which appear only once. The sequenced sample was blood. The source of these receptors is a woman aged 25 to 45 in good health.

This clonotype was counted ten times or more. This chain joins TRBV6-5 and TRBJ2-1; 8 positions agree with TRBD1. With 5 bases clipped from V and 6 bases from J, the junction kept 3 bases outside the gene matches. CDR3 length equals 13 residues. Germline loops: CDR1 MNHEY, CDR2 SVGAGI. The CDR3 region has the DNA TGTGCCAGCAGTGTCGGACAGGGCAATGAGCAGTTCTTC. This sequence encodes CASSVGQGNEQFF.

This chain links TRBV4-1 with TRBJ2-2; 14 bases line up with TRBD2. CDR1 and CDR2 from the germline V gene are MGHRA and YSYEKL. V lost 3 bases to trimming and J lost 3 bases; unmatched junction nucleotides: 9. The CDR3 length is 19 residues. The chain's CDR3 is CASSQIGTSGSGDTGELFF. Written as DNA, the CDR3 is TGCGCCAGCAGCCAGATCGGGACTAGCGGGAGTGGGGACACCGGGGAGCTGTTTTTT.

This clonotype was seen a few times. V and J are TRBV4-1 and TRBJ1-2, with 11 bases fitting TRBD1. Germline V gives CDR1 MGHRA, CDR2 YSYEKL. The CDR3 contains 16 residues. The V segment lost 1 base and the J segment 8 bases; nucleotides outside the gene matches: 9. This chain's CDR3 is CASSQVPGQGAKGYTF. Here the CDR3 DNA reads TGCGCCAGCAGCCAAGTCCCCGGACAGGGGGCGAAAGGCTACACCTTC.

This chain connects TRBV7-8 to TRBJ2-7; perhaps TRBD1 as D (5 bases). Looked up from germline, CDR1 is SGHVS and CDR2 is FQNEAQ. This CDR3 has 14 amino acids. The V gene lost 0 bases and the J gene lost 6 bases, with 12 bases spanning the gap. This CDR3 reads CASSLASQGGEQYF. The CDR3 region has the DNA TGTGCCAGCAGCTTAGCGTCCCAGGGTGGCGAGCAGTACTTC.

This clonotype has more than one count but fewer than ten. The rearrangement links TRBV27 to TRBJ2-7, with TRBD2 identical over 11 bases. The V and J ends lost 8 bases and 0 bases, in that order; junction bases with no gene match: 6. The CDR3 contains 15 residues. Germline V gene data show CDR1 as MNHEY and CDR2 as SMNVEV (reference sequence). The CDR3 sequence is CASRLAGISSYEQYF. CDR3 in DNA: TGTGCCAGCCGACTAGCGGGGATAAGCTCCTACGAGCAGTACTTC.

This sequence joins TRBV7-9 and TRBJ2-3, with D perhaps matching TRBD2 (5 bases). The germline CDR1 and CDR2 sequences are SEHNR and FQNEAQ (reference sequence). The V end lost 5 bases, the J end lost 1 base, and 13 bases lay between the germline ends. The CDR3 has 15 residues. In DNA form, the CDR3 reads TGTGCCAGCAGCCCCACCGGGCGGGGCACAGATACGCAGTATTTT. Amino acid sequence: CASSPTGRGTDTQYF.

The genes are TRBV6-1 and TRBJ2-2, with D possibly matching TRBD1 (6 bases). Between the trimmed V and J ends, which lost 2 bases and 1 base, there was a span of 8 bases. There are 15 residues in the CDR3. The germline V gene has CDR1 MNHNS and CDR2 SASEGT. The CDR3 region has the DNA TGTGCCAGCAGTGAAATGGGACAGAACACCGGGGAGCTGTTTTTT. Residues: CASSEMGQNTGELFF.

The V and J genes are TRBV24-1 and TRBJ2-5; D is undetermined. In germline, CDR1 is KGHDR, CDR2 SFDVKD. The CDR3 is 14 amino acids. V lost 2 bases and J lost 6, with 12 bases in between. This CDR3 is CATSDSQLSQTQYF. The CDR3 DNA sequence: TGTGCCACCAGTGATTCCCAACTGTCCCAGACCCAGTACTTC.

This clonotype has a handful of counts. The V gene is TRBV27, the J gene TRBJ2-3; a possible D gene is TRBD2 (6 bases). The CDR3 covers 14 residues. V dropped 5 bases and J dropped 5 bases, with 14 bases sitting between them. CDR1 and CDR2 (germline): MNHEY, SMNVEV (reference sequence). The CDR3 nucleotides are TGTGCCAGCAGTGTCACTAGCCAAGGAGATACGCAGTATTTT. Protein sequence: CASSVTSQGDTQYF.

This clonotype showed up many times. This rearrangement joins TRBV4-1 to TRBJ2-7, with a possible D match to TRBD2 (7 bases). The V and J ends lost 3 bases and 3 bases respectively, with 21 bases between them. The CDR3 sequence is 17 residues long. The germline gives CDR1 MGHRA, CDR2 YSYEKL. The CDR3 nucleotides read TGCGCCAGCAGCCAGTCAATGGGGGGGCAACTCCTCTACGAGCAGTACTTC. It encodes CASSQSMGGQLLYEQYF.

This clonotype was seen only once. The chain is built from TRBV19 and TRBJ2-7, with D perhaps given as TRBD1 or TRBD2 (5 bases each). V was shortened by 2 bases and J by 3 bases, with 14 bases between the two germline ends. Germline V CDR1 and CDR2: LNHDA, SQIVND (reference sequence). The CDR3 runs 15 residues. The CDR3 region has the DNA TGTGCCAGTAGTATAAGGGGAGAGGGCCGCTACGAGCAGTACTTC. Amino acids: CASSIRGEGRYEQYF.

This clonotype has just a few counts. J is TRBJ2-7 and V is TRBV4-1; the match to TRBD2 covers 10 bases. There are 17 residues in the CDR3. CDR1 is MGHRA, CDR2 YSYEKL, per germline. The V gene end was trimmed by 0 bases and the J gene end by 3 bases; junction bases not matched to a gene: 8. The CDR3 nucleotides are TGCGCCAGCAGCCAAGACCCCCTGCTAGCGGGAGTCTACGAGCAGTACTTC. Its protein product is CASSQDPLLAGVYEQYF.

On this clonotype: This may be a read error, as it is one base from a much larger clone. This rearrangement joins TRBV29-1 to TRBJ2-7; 8 bases match TRBD1. The CDR3 runs 15 residues. The germline V gene has CDR1 SQVTM and CDR2 ANQGSEA. Losses at the gene ends were 7 bases for V and 4 bases for J; bases not matched to a gene: 15. This CDR3 is CSAIPGQGGGYEQYF. The CDR3 DNA follows: TGCAGCGCTATCCCTGGACAGGGAGGTGGATACGAGCAGTACTTC.